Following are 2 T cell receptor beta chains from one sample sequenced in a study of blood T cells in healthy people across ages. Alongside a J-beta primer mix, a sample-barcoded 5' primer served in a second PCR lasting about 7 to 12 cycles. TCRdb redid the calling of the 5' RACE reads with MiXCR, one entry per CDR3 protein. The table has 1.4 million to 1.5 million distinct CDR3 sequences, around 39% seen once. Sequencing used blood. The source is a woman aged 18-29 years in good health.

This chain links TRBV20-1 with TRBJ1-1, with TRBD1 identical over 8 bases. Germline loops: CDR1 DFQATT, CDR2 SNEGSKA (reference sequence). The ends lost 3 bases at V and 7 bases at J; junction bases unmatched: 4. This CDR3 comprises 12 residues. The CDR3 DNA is TGCAGTGCTAGGGGACAGGCACATGAAGCTTTCTTT. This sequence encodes CSARGQAHEAFF.

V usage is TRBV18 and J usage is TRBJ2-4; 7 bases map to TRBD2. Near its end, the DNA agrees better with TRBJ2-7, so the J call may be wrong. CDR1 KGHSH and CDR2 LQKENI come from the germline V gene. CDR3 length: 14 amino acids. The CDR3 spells CASSPGREGDEQYF. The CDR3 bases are TGTGCCAGCTCACCAGGCAGGGAGGGCGACGAGCAGTACTTC.